These 18 T cell receptor beta chains were sequenced from one sample in a study of vaccination and CD4 T cells after COVID-19 (dated by TCRdb to between 2021 and 2024). The library was prepared using PCR. This sample was sequenced with an Illumina iSeq 100. DNA from cultured CD4+ T cells was subjected to TCR sequencing with the Oncomine TCR Beta short-read assay at the Johns Hopkins FTIC core. TCRdb reran the public reads through fastp at Q25 and MiXCR, keeping productive beta chains. Every distinct CDR3 protein forms one entry, paired with its most common genes and DNA. In all, the sample holds around 13,000 distinct CDR3 sequences, and about 30% of those were seen once. The ten top clones hold 7% to 10% of the sample. These receptors lack a known antigen. Sample treatment or condition, as interpreted from the label and publication: approximately nine-day PBMC culture with coronavirus spike peptide pools or control peptides (ViraFEST assay).

Sequencing was carried out using CD4+ T cells from blood, cultured in vitro. Receptors were obtained from a human donor who had recovered from COVID-19.

This chain links TRBV11-3 with TRBJ2-1, with 8 nucleotides matching TRBD2. The germline V gene has CDR1 SGHNT and CDR2 YENEEA. The CDR3 length is 14 residues. V was clipped by 3 bases and J by 7 bases; unmatched bases: 5. In nucleotides, the CDR3 is TGTGCCAGCAGCTTTCGGGGGGGCGAAAATGAGCAGTTCTTC. Residues: CASSFRGGENEQFF. The full variable domain, in which reference TRBV11-3 and TRBJ2-1 provide the parts outside the CDR3, is EAGVVQSPRYKIIEKKQPVAFWCNPISGHNTLYWYLQNLGQGPELLIRYENEEAVDDSQLPKDRFSAERLKGVDSTLKIQPAELGDSAVYLCASSFRGGENEQFFGPGTRLTVL.

The V gene is TRBV6-2 or TRBV6-3, the J gene TRBJ1-5, with D tentatively TRBD1 (6 bases). V was trimmed by 4 bases and J by 4 bases, leaving 11 bases between them. CDR3 length: 14 residues. In germline, CDR1 is MNHEY, CDR2 SVGEGT. The CDR3 protein is CASSSHRVNQPQHF. The CDR3 DNA sequence: TGTGCCAGCAGTTCACACAGGGTTAATCAGCCCCAGCATTTT.

This sequence joins TRBV5-5 and TRBJ1-6, with 7 bases identical to TRBD1. The V and J ends lost 7 bases and 4 bases, in that order; junction bases with no gene match: 5. The CDR3 is 14 residues long. Germline V gene sequence: CDR1 SGHKS, CDR2 YYEKEE (reference sequence). The DNA for the CDR3 is TGTGCCAGCGGGACAGCGAATTATAATTCACCCCTCCACTTT. This codes for CASGTANYNSPLHF.

V usage is TRBV3-1 and J usage is TRBJ2-5; possible D gene TRBD1, 5 bases. V shed 5 bases and J shed 5 bases, with 18 bases lying between them. The CDR3 spans 15 residues. Germline CDR1 and CDR2: LGHDT and YNNKEL (reference sequence). The CDR3 loop reads CASSSTGPPRETQYF. CDR3 sequence (DNA): TGTGCCAGCAGCAGCACAGGACCCCCCCGGGAGACCCAGTACTTC.

This clonotype was seen a handful of times. The chain carries TRBV4-1 and TRBJ2-7; TRBD1 agrees at 8 bases. The CDR3 is made up of 14 amino acids. The J segment lost 9 bases and the V segment lost 1 base, leaving 8 bases of the junction unmatched. Germline CDR1 and CDR2: MGHRA and YSYEKL. The CDR3 sequence is CASSQVVSGTGQYF. The CDR3 DNA reads TGCGCCAGCAGCCAAGTAGTTTCCGGGACAGGGCAGTACTTC.

This chain connects TRBV7-9 to TRBJ1-5, with TRBD1 identical over 7 bases. V lost 5 bases to trimming and J lost 4 bases; unmatched junction nucleotides: 8. The CDR3 sequence is 15 residues long. Germline V CDR1 and CDR2: SEHNR, FQNEAQ (reference sequence). DNA of the CDR3: TGTGCCAGCAGCCCCCCGGGACAGCGGAATCAGCCCCAGCATTTT. It codes for CASSPPGQRNQPQHF.

In this sample, this clonotype turned up a few times. This chain links TRBV5-4 with TRBJ2-5, with 12 bases identical to TRBD2. The CDR3 loop spans 16 amino acids. V shed 4 bases and J 9 bases; nucleotides not matched to a gene: 13. The germline gives CDR1 SGHNT, CDR2 YYREEE (reference sequence). In nucleotides, the CDR3 is TGTGCCAGCAGCGTGACTAGCGGGGGTGCTCAACGGGCCCAGTACTTC. Translating gives CASSVTSGGAQRAQYF. The variable domain in full, with the rest retrieved from reference TRBV5-4 and TRBJ2-5, is ETGVTQSPTHLIKTRGQQVTLRCSSQSGHNTVSWYQQALGQGPQFIFQYYREEENGRGNFPPRFSGLQFPNYSSELNVNALELDDSALYLCASSVTSGGAQRAQYFGPGTRLLVL.

This clonotype was detected a few times. The chain carries TRBV11-3 and TRBJ2-3; D unclear. The germline V gene has CDR1 SGHNT and CDR2 YENEEA. This CDR3 has 13 residues. Trimming shortened V by 4 bases and J by 4 bases, and 9 bases separated the two germline ends. This chain's CDR3 is CASSSNSPDTQYF. The CDR3 coding sequence is TGTGCCAGCAGCTCAAATTCCCCAGATACGCAGTATTTT.

This clonotype occurred a few times. V gene TRBV5-4 combines with J gene TRBJ2-1, with 8 bases aligning to TRBD2. This CDR3 is 16 amino acids long. The V and J ends lost 7 bases and 2 bases, in that order; junction bases with no gene match: 11. CDR1 and CDR2 from the germline V gene are SGHNT and YYREEE (reference sequence). The CDR3 region has the DNA TGTGCCAGCTCCACGGGGGGGGCGCCTACCTACAATGAGCAGTTCTTC. It specifies CASSTGGAPTYNEQFF.

The rearrangement uses TRBV9 and TRBJ2-7; possibly TRBD1 for D (5 bases). V was clipped by 5 bases and J by 6 bases, with 15 bases between them. The CDR3 covers 13 residues. Germline V gene data show CDR1 as SGDLS and CDR2 as YYNGEE. In nucleotides, the CDR3 is TGTGCCAGCAGGGAAGGGGAACTTGGCGAGCAGTACTTC. Translation: CASREGELGEQYF.

The chain combines TRBV5-1 with TRBJ1-1; no reliable D call. The CDR3 spans 10 residues. The V end was cut by 4 bases, the J end by 14 bases, with 12 bases between. Germline V lookup: CDR1 SGHRS, CDR2 YFSETQ. CDR3 residues: CASSIGASFF. The CDR3 DNA reads TGCGCCAGCAGCATCGGAGCGAGCTTCTTT. Full variable domain (missing parts from reference TRBV5-1 and TRBJ1-1): KAGVTQTPRYLIKTRGQQVTLSCSPISGHRSVSWYQQTPGQGLQFLFEYFSETQRNKGNFPGRFSGRQFSNSRSEMNVSTLELGDSALYLCASSIGASFFGQGTRLTVV.

The chain joins TRBV19 to TRBJ1-4; a weak D match, TRBD1 (6 bases). CDR3 length: 14 amino acids. Germline loops: CDR1 LNHDA, CDR2 SQIVND (reference sequence). V was clipped by 5 bases and J by 7 bases, with 14 bases between them. The CDR3 spells CASSVTGAGEKLFF. The CDR3 nucleotides read TGTGCCAGTAGTGTGACGGGGGCGGGTGAAAAACTGTTTTTT.

The chain has TRBV6-1 and TRBJ2-1; no definite D call. V was cut by 6 bases and J by 5 bases, with 20 bases left in between. Germline-derived CDR1 and CDR2 are MNHNS and SASEGT. This CDR3 has 16 residues. As DNA, the CDR3 is TGTGCCAGCAGCCTAGTCACGGGTGGTTATCACAATGAGCAGTTCTTC. It translates to CASSLVTGGYHNEQFF.

This chain connects TRBV7-6 to TRBJ1-2; D call uncertain. This CDR3 has 16 residues. Germline V gene data show CDR1 as SGHVS and CDR2 as FNYEAQ. Deletions cut 0 bases from V and 6 bases from J, with 17 bases between. The CDR3 spells CASSLALGATGDGYTF. For the CDR3, the DNA is TGTGCCAGCAGCTTAGCGTTGGGAGCGACCGGGGATGGCTACACCTTC. Together with reference TRBV7-6 and TRBJ1-2, the CDR3 gives the full variable domain: GAGVSQSPRYKVTKRGQDVALRCDPISGHVSLYWYRQALGQGPEFLTYFNYEAQQDKSGLPNDRFSAERPEGSISTLTIQRTEQRDSAMYRCASSLALGATGDGYTFGSGTRLTVV.

The chain has TRBV5-6 and TRBJ1-2; D is unresolved. The CDR3 runs 12 residues. The germline V gene has CDR1 SGHDT and CDR2 YYEEEE. Deletions cut 3 bases from V and 7 bases from J, with 10 bases between. The CDR3 sequence is CASSSTVSGYTF. The CDR3 DNA reads TGTGCCAGCAGCTCGACGGTGAGTGGCTACACCTTC.

The table lists this clonotype with a count of one. The chain joins TRBV15 to TRBJ1-4; possible D gene TRBD1, 5 bases. V was trimmed by 1 base and J by 0 bases, leaving 9 bases between them. The germline V gene has CDR1 LNHNV and CDR2 YYDKDF (reference sequence). The CDR3 covers 16 residues. The CDR3 protein is CATSRAGGSTNEKLFF. As DNA, the CDR3 is TGTGCCACCAGCAGAGCCGGGGGTTCAACTAATGAAAAACTGTTTTTT.

This clonotype was observed a few times. The V gene is TRBV6-1, the J gene TRBJ2-5, with 10 bases lining up with TRBD1. V lost 6 bases to trimming and J lost 7 bases; unmatched junction nucleotides: 8. This CDR3 has 14 amino acids. Per the germline V gene, CDR1 is MNHNS and CDR2 is SASEGT. CDR3 amino acids: CASRPGQGPSTQYF. The CDR3 DNA reads TGTGCCAGCAGACCGGGACAGGGGCCGTCGACCCAGTACTTC.

This clonotype has more than one count but fewer than ten. The V and J genes are TRBV9 and TRBJ1-5; D is uncertain. The germline V gene encodes CDR1 SGDLS and CDR2 YYNGEE. V was pared by 0 bases and J by 0 bases, with 7 bases between. This CDR3 comprises 15 residues. The CDR3 is CASSVEGHSNQPQHF. In nucleotides, the CDR3 is TGTGCCAGCAGCGTAGAGGGCCATAGCAATCAGCCCCAGCATTTT. Based on the CDR3 plus reference TRBV9 and TRBJ1-5, the full variable domain is DSGVTQTPKHLITATGQRVTLRCSPRSGDLSVYWYQQSLDQGLQFLIQYYNGEERAKGNILERFSAQQFPDLHSELNLSSLELGDSALYFCASSVEGHSNQPQHFGDGTRLSIL.